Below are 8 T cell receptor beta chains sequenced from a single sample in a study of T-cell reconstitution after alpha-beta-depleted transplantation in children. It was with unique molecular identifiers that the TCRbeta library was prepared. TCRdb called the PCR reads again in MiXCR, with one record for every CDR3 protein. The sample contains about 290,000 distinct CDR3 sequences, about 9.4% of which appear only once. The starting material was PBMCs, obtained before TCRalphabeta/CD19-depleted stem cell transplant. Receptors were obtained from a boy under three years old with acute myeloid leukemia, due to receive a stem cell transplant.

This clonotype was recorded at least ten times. The CDR3 reads CASSLRANQPQHF. CDR3 in DNA: TGTGCCAGCTCACTTCGCGCGAATCAGCCCCAGCATTTT. The chain joins TRBV18 to TRBJ1-5; unclear D gene. CDR1 and CDR2 (germline): KGHSH, LQKENI. CDR3 length: 13 amino acids. Trimming stripped 4 bases from V and 4 bases from J, with 8 bases between.

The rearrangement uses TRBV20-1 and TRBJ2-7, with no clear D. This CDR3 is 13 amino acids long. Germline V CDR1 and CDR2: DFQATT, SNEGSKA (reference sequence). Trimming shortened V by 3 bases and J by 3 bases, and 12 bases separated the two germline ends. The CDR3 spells CSASETLNYEQYF. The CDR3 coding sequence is TGCAGTGCTAGTGAGACACTTAACTACGAGCAGTACTTC.

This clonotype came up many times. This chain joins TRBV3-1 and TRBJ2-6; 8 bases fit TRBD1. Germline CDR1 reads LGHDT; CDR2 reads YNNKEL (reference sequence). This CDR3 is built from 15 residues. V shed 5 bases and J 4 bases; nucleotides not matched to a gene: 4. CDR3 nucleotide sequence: TGTGCCAGCAGCTTACAGGGGGTCGGGGCCAACGTCCTGACTTTC. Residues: CASSLQGVGANVLTF.

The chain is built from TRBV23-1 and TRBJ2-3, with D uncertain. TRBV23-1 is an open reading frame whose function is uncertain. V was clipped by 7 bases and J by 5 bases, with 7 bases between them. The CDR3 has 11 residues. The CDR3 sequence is CASTTGDTQYF. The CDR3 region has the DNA TGCGCCAGCACGACGGGAGATACGCAGTATTTT.

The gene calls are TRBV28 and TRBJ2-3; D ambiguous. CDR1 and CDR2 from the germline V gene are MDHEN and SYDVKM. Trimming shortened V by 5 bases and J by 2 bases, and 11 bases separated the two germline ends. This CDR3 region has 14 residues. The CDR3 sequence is CASSPHTITDTQYF. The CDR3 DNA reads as TGTGCCAGCAGTCCCCATACAATCACAGATACGCAGTATTTT.

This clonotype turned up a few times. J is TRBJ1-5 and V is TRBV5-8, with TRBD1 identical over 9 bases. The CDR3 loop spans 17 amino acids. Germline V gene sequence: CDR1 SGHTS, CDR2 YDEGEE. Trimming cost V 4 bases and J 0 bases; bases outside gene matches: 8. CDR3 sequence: CASSKTGGAYSNQPQHF. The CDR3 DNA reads TGTGCCAGCAGCAAAACAGGGGGCGCGTATAGCAATCAGCCCCAGCATTTT.

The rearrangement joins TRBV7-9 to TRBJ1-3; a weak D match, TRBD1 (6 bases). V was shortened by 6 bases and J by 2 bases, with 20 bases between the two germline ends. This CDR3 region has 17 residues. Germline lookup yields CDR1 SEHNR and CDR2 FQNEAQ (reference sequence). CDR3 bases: TGTGCCAGCAGTATTAAAAGGACGGGGGCGCCTGGAAACACCATATATTTT. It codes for CASSIKRTGAPGNTIYF.

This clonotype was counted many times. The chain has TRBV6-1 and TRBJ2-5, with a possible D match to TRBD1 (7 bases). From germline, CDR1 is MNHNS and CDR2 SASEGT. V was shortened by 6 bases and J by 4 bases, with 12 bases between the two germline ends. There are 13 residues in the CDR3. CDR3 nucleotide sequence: TGTGCCAGCAGAAGACAGGGAGGAGAGACCCAGTACTTC. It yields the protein CASRRQGGETQYF.